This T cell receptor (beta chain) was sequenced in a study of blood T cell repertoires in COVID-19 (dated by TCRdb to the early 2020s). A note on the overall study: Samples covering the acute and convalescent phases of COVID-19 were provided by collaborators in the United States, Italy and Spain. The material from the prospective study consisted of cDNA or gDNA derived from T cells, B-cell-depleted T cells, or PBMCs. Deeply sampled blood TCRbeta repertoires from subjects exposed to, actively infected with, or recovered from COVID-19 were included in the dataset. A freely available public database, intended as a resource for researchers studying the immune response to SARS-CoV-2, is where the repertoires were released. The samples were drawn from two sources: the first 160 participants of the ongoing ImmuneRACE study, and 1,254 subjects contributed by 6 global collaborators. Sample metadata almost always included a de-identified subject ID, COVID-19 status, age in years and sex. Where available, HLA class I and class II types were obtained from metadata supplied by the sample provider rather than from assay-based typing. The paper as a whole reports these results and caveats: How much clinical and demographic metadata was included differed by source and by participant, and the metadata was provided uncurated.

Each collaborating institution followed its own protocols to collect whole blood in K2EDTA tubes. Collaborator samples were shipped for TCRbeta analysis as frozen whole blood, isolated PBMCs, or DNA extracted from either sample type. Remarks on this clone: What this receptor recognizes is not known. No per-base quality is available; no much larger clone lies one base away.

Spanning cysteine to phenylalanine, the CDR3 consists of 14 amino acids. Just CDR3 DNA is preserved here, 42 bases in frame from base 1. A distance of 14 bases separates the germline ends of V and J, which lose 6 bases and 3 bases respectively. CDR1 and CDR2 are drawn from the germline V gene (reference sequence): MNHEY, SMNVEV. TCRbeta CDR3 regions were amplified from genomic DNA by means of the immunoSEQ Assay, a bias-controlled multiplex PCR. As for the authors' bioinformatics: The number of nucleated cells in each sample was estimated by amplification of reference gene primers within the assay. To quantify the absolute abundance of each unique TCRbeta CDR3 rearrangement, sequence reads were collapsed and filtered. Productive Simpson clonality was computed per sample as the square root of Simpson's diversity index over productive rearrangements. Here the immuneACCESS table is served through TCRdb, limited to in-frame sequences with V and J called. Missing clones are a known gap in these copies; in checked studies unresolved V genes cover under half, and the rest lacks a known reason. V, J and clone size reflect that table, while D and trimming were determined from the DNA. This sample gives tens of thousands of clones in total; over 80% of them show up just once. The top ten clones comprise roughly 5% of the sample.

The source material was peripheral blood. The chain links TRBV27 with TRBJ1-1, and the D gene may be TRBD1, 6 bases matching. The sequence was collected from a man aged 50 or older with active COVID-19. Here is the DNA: TGTGCCAGCAGCTCACGAACAGGGTACACTGAAGCTTTCTTT. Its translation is CASSSRTGYTEAFF.